These 9 T cell receptor beta chains were sequenced from one sample in a study of regulatory T cells in long-lasting Graves disease. Stated time point: newly diagnosed GD, antithyroid drugs for less than 3 months. The TCR library used RNA extracted from PBMCs. Arm-PCR with iRepertoire HTBI primers amplified the CDR3 regions for these TCR beta libraries. From the multiplex PCR reads, TCRdb called clonotypes with MiXCR, one entry per CDR3 protein. The data show 350,000 to 400,000 distinct CDR3 sequences, 15% to 17% seen once. The source was peripheral blood mononuclear cells (PBMCs), collected at new diagnosis, from a patient treated with antithyroid drugs. The receptors derive from a female donor with Graves disease.

This chain uses TRBV11-2 with TRBJ1-1; TRBD1 agrees at 7 bases. Germline V gene sequence: CDR1 SGHAT, CDR2 FQNNGV. The CDR3 is 15 amino acids. V dropped 5 bases and J dropped 10; count of bases not matched to a gene: 16. The DNA of the CDR3 is TGTGCCAGCAGCCCGGCCTCGGGAACAGGGGTAGTAGCTTTCTTT. It specifies CASSPASGTGVVAFF.

This clonotype was detected many times. The chain has TRBV4-2 and TRBJ2-7; D might be TRBD2 (5 bases). Trimming cost V 2 bases and J 0 bases, with 14 bases left between them. Germline-derived CDR1 and CDR2 are LGHNA and YNFKEQ. The CDR3 is made up of 16 amino acids. The CDR3 DNA follows: TGTGCCAGCAGCCAATTTCTTAGCGTGGGCTCCTACGAGCAGTACTTC. Its translation: CASSQFLSVGSYEQYF.

At least ten counts were recorded for this clonotype. This chain connects TRBV28 to TRBJ1-6; D possibly corresponds to TRBD1 (6 bases). Germline CDR1 and CDR2: MDHEN and SYDVKM. Between the trimmed V and J ends, which lost 4 bases and 14 bases, there was a span of 12 bases. This CDR3 has 12 amino acids. The chain's CDR3 is CASSSQGFALHF. CDR3 DNA: TGTGCCAGCAGTTCACAGGGTTTCGCCCTCCACTTT.

The rearrangement joins TRBV20-1 to TRBJ2-7; D is unclear. Trimming removed 5 bases from V and 0 bases from J, with 11 bases in between. Germline CDR1 is DFQATT and CDR2 is SNEGSKA (reference sequence). CDR3 length equals 13 residues. CDR3 nucleotide sequence: TGCAGTGCTTCCCATTTCTCCTCCTACGAGCAGTACTTC. As protein: CSASHFSSYEQYF.

This clonotype was seen a few times. V and J are TRBV27 and TRBJ2-1, with 12 bases lining up with TRBD2. The CDR3 covers 15 residues. CDR1 MNHEY and CDR2 SMNVEV come from the germline V gene (reference sequence). V shed 6 bases, J shed 6 bases, and the junction held 6 bases outside the gene matches. The CDR3 region is CASRRTSGVPNEQFF. The CDR3 DNA sequence: TGTGCCAGCAGGCGGACTAGCGGGGTACCCAATGAGCAGTTCTTC.

The chain recombines TRBV20-1 with TRBJ2-5; TRBD1 matches 11 bases. Losses at the gene ends were 6 bases for V and 5 bases for J; bases not matched to a gene: 5. The CDR3 length is 13 residues. CDR1 is DFQATT, CDR2 SNEGSKA, per germline (reference sequence). CDR3 nucleotide sequence: TGCAGTGCCAGGACAGGGGGCGGTGAGACCCAGTACTTC. Residues: CSARTGGGETQYF.

There are many counts of this clonotype. The chain links TRBV12-3 or TRBV12-4 to TRBJ2-2, with 7 nucleotides matching TRBD1. V was clipped by 3 bases and J by 13 bases; unmatched bases: 8. The CDR3 has 13 amino acids. CDR3 protein: CASSLRGLASLFF. The CDR3 DNA reads as TGTGCCAGCAGTTTGAGGGGGCTAGCCTCGCTGTTTTTT.

This clonotype was detected ten times or more. V is TRBV11-2 and J is TRBJ2-7, with D perhaps TRBD1 or TRBD2 (5 bases each). Germline CDR1 reads SGHAT; CDR2 reads FQNNGV. With 2 bases removed from V and 0 bases from J, the gap between germline ends came to 8 bases. The CDR3 sequence is 14 residues long. The DNA of the CDR3 is TGTGCCAGCAGCTTACTTGGGGGCTCCTACGAGCAGTACTTC. It encodes CASSLLGGSYEQYF.

This clonotype was seen at least ten times. This chain uses TRBV30 with TRBJ1-2, with 9 bases identical to TRBD1. This CDR3 has 15 amino acids. Looked up from germline, CDR1 is GTSNPN and CDR2 is SVGIG (reference sequence). The ends lost 3 bases at V and 4 bases at J; junction bases unmatched: 9. Here the CDR3 DNA reads TGTGCCTGGAGACCGGGACAGGGAAACGGCTATGGCTACACCTTC. Translation gives CAWRPGQGNGYGYTF.